This TCR beta chain was observed in a study of shared clonotypes between healthy human individuals. Only in-frame clones appear in the TCRdb table, and some are missing; sequencing was by immunoSEQ multiplex PCR. The sample comprises about 2.2 million clones, approximately 94% of which are singletons, and 1.5% to 2% rests with the top ten. Notes on this clone: The antigen is undetermined.

Study conclusions and caveats: Relative to clonotypes present in all four donors, those not shared had lower generation probabilities.

The V gene's germline CDR1 is SGHNT and CDR2 YENEEA. The CDR3 has 16 residues. V was cut by 5 bases and J by 2 bases, with 15 bases left in between. Naivety among CD8 cells was defined by CD45RO negativity and positive CCR7 selection, thereby excluding terminally differentiated effector memory CD45RA+ cells. This chain connects TRBV11-3 to TRBJ2-2, with TRBD1 as a possible D gene (6 bases). This TCR was sampled from a man between 18 and 35 years old in good health. Some clones in this sample may be carry-over from other donors' samples. The material sequenced was naive CD8+ T cells from PBMCs. CDR3 coding DNA: TGTGCCAGCAGCCCGAGGGGGACACGTAACACCGGGGAGCTGTTTTTT. Protein: CASSPRGTRNTGELFF. Full variable domain (outside the CDR3, taken from reference TRBV11-3 and TRBJ2-2): EAGVVQSPRYKIIEKKQPVAFWCNPISGHNTLYWYLQNLGQGPELLIRYENEEAVDDSQLPKDRFSAERLKGVDSTLKIQPAELGDSAVYLCASSPRGTRNTGELFFGEGSRLTVL.